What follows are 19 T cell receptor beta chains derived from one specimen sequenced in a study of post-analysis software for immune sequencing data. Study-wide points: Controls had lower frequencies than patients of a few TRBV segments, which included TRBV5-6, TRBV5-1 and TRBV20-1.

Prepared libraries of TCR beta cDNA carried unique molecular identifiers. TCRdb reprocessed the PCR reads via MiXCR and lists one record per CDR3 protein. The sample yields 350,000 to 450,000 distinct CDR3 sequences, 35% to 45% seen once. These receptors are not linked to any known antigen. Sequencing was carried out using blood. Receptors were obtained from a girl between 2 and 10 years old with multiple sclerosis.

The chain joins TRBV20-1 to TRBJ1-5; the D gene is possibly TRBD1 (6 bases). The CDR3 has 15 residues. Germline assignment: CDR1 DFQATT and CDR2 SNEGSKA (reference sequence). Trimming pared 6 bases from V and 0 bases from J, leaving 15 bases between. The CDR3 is CSALGQTVSNQPQHF. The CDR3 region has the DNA TGCAGTGCCCTTGGACAGACAGTTAGCAATCAGCCCCAGCATTTT.

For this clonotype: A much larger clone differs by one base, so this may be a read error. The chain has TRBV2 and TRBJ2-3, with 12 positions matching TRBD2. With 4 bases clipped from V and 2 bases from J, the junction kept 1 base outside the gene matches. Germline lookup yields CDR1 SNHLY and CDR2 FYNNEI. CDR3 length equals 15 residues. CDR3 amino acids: CASSGTSGNTDTQYF. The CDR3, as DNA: TGTGCCAGCAGTGGGACTAGCGGGAACACAGATACGCAGTATTTT. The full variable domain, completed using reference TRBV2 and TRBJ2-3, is EPEVTQTPSHQVTQMGQEVILRCVPISNHLYFYWYRQILGQKVEFLVSFYNNEISEKSEIFDDQFSVERPDGSNFTLKIRSTKLEDSAMYFCASSGTSGNTDTQYFGPGTRLTVL.

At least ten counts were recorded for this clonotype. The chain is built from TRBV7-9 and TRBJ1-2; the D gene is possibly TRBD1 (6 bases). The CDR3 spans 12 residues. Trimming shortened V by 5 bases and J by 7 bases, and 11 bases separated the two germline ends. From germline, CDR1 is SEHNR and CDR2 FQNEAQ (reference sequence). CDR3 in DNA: TGTGCCAGCAGCATCTCGGACAGTGGCTACACCTTC. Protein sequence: CASSISDSGYTF.

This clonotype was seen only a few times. This chain's CDR3 is CASSLSGSRETQYF. CDR3 coding DNA: TGTGCCAGCAGCTTAAGCGGGAGCAGAGAGACCCAGTACTTC. V is TRBV7-3 and J is TRBJ2-5; 7 bases agree with TRBD2. This CDR3 is built from 14 residues. With 1 base clipped from V and 4 bases from J, the junction kept 3 bases outside the gene matches. Germline CDR1 SGHTA, CDR2 FQGTGA.

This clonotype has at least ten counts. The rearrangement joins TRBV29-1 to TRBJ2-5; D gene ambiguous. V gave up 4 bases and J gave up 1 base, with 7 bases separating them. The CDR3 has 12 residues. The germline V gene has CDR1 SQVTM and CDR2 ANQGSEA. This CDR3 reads CSVVWGQETQYF. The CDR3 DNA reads TGCAGCGTTGTTTGGGGCCAAGAGACCCAGTACTTC.

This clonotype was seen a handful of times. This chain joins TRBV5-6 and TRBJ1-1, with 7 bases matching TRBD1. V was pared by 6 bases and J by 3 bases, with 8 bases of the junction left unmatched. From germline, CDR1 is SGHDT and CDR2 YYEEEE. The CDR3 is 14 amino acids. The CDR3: CASKEIQGDTEAFF. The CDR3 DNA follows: TGTGCCAGCAAGGAAATTCAGGGGGACACTGAAGCTTTCTTT.

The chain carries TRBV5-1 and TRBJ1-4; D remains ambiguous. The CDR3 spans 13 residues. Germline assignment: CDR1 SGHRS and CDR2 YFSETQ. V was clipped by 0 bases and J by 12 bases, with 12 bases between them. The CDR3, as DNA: TGCGCCAGCAGCTTGGACGGCGGAGTAGAACTGTTTTTT. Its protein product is CASSLDGGVELFF.

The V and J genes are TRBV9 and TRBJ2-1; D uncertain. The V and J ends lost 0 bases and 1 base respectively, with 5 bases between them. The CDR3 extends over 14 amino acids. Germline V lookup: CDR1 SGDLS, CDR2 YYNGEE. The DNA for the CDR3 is TGTGCCAGCAGCGTAGTGGGTTCCTACAATGAGCAGTTCTTC. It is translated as CASSVVGSYNEQFF.

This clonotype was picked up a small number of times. CDR3: CAASTVISTDTQYF. The CDR3 coding sequence is TGTGCCGCCTCGACCGTAATTAGCACAGATACGCAGTATTTT. V usage is TRBV10-3 and J usage is TRBJ2-3; D uncertain. The CDR3 extends over 14 amino acids. Between the trimmed V and J ends, which lost 11 bases and 0 bases, there was a span of 15 bases. Germline lookup yields CDR1 ENHRY and CDR2 SYGVKD.

CDR3 sequence: CASSGIRAGTEAFF. The CDR3 DNA reads TGCGCCAGCAGCGGCATACGGGCGGGGACTGAAGCTTTCTTT. V usage is TRBV5-1 and J usage is TRBJ1-1; no reliable D call. The CDR3 runs to 14 residues. The germline V gene encodes CDR1 SGHRS and CDR2 YFSETQ. Trimming cost V 4 bases and J 5 bases, with 15 bases left between them.

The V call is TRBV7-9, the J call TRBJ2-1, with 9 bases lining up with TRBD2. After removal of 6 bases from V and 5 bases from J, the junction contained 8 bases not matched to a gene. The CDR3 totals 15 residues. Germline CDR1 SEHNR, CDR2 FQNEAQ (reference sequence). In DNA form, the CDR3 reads TGTGCCAGCAGGGTTGGTCCTAGCGGGAACAATGAGCAGTTCTTC. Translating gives CASRVGPSGNNEQFF.

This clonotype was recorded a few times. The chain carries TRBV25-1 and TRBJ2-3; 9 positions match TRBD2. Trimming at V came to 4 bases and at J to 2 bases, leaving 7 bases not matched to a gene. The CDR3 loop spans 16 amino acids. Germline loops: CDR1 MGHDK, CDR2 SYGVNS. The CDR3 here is CASSVTTSGLTDTQYF. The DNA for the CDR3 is TGTGCCAGCAGTGTTACGACTAGCGGCCTCACAGATACGCAGTATTTT.

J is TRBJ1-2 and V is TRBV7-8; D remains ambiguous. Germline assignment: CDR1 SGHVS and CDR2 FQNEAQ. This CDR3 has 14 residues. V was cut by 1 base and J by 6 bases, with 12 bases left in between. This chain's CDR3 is CASSLEWSGDGYTF. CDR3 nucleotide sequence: TGTGCCAGCAGCTTAGAATGGTCAGGCGATGGCTACACCTTC.

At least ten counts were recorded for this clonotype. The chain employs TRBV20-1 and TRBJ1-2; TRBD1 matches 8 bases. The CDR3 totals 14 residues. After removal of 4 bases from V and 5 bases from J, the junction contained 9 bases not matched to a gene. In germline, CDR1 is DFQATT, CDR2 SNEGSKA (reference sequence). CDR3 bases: TGCAGTGCTACGCCGCAGGGGGCAGGGTATGGCTACACCTTC. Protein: CSATPQGAGYGYTF.

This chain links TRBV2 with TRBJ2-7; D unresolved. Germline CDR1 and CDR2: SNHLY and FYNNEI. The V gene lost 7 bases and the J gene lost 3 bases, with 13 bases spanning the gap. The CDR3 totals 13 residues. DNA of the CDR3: TGTGCCAGCATAGGAGTCTTGGTCTACGAGCAGTACTTC. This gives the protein CASIGVLVYEQYF.

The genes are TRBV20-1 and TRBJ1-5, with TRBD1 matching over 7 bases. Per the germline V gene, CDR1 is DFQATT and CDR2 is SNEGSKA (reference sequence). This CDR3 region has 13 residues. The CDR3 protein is CSVPGQLNQPQHF. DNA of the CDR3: TGCAGCGTTCCGGGACAGCTAAATCAGCCCCAGCATTTT.

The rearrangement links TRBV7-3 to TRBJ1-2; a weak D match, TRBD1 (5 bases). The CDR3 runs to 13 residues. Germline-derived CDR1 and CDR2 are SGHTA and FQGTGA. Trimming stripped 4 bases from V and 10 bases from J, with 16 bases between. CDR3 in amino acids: CASSSYLRENYTF. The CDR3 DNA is TGTGCCAGCAGCTCCTACCTCAGGGAGAACTACACCTTC.

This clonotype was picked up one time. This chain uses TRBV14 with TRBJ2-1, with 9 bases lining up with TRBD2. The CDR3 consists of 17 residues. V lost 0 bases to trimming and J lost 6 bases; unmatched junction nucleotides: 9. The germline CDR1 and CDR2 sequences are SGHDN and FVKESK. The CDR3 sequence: CASSQDPREGLVNEQFF. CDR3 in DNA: TGTGCCAGCAGCCAAGACCCGCGGGAGGGCCTTGTCAATGAGCAGTTCTTC.

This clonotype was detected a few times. The CDR3 loop reads CASSYGLAGGQETQYF. For the CDR3, the DNA is TGTGCCAGCAGTTATGGACTAGCGGGGGGCCAAGAGACCCAGTACTTC. The chain couples TRBV6-5 to TRBJ2-5; 14 bases align to TRBD2. The CDR3 extends over 16 amino acids. V lost 3 bases and J lost 1; bases outside the gene matches: 1. CDR1 is MNHEY and CDR2 is SVGAGI in the germline V gene.